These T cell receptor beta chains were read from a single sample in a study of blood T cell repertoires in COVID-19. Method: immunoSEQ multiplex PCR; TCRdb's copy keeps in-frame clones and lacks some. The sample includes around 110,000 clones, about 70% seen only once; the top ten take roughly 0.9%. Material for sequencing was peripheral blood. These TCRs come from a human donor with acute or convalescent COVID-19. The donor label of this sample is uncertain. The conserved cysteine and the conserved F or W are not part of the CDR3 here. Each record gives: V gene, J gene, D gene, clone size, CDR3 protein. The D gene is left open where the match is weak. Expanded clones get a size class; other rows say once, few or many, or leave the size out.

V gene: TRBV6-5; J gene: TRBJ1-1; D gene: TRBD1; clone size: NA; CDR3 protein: ASSSGTGGAEAF
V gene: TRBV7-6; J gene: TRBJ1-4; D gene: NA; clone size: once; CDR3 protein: ASSFRGGRNEKLF
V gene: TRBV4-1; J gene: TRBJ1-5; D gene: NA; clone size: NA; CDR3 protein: ASSQDYRRDLRNQPQH
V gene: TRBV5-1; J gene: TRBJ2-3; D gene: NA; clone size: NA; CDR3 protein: ASSSGRGSGTDTQY
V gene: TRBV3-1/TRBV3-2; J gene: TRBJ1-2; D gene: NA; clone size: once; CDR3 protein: ASSQREDGYT
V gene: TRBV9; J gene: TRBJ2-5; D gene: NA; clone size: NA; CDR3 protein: ASSNEQGRGETQY
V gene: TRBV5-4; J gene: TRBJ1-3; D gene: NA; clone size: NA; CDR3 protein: ASSLWRDRNTIY
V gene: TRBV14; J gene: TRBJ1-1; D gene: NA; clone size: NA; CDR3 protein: ASSPEDWGERTEAF
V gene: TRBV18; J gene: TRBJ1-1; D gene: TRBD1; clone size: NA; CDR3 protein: ASWGQLNTEAF
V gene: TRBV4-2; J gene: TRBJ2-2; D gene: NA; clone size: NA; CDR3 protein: ASSQLPGELF
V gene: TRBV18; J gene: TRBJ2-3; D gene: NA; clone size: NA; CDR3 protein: ASSPPGLSTDTQY
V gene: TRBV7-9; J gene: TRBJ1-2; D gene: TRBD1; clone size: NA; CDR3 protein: ASSPQPGQAGGYT
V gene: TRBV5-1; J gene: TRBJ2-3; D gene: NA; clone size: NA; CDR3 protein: ASSLEGYVSTDTQY
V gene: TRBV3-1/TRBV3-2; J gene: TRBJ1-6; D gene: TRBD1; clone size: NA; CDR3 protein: ASTRGTGINSPLH
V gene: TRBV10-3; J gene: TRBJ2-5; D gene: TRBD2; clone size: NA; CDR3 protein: AISVAGPETQY
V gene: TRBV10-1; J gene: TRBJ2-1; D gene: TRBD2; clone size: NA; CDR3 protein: ASSVRAGENEQF
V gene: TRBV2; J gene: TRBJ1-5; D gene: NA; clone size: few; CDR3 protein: ASRTALYSNQPQH
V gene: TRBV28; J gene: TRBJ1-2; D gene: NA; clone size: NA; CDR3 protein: ASSESGKVLWGYT
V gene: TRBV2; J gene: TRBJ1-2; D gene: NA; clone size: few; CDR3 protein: ASSALGAGGYT
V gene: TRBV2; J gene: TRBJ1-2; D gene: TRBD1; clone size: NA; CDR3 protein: ASRDRGFNYGYT
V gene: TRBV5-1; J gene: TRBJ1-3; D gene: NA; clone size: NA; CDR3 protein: ASSLASGQLRTGNTIY
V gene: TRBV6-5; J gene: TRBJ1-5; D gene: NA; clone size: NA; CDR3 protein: ASSKSDSSNQPQH
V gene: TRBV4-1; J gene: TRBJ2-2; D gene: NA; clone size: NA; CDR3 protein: ASRGVLGRWGTGELF
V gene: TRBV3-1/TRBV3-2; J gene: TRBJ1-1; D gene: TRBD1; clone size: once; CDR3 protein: ASSGQGRRTEAF
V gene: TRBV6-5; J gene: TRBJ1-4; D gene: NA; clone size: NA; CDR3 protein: ASSYSGRVGEKLF
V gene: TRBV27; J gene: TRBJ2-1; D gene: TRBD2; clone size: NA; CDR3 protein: ASSLPGLAGGEQF
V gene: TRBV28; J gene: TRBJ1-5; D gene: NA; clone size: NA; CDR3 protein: ASSSGGSNQPQH
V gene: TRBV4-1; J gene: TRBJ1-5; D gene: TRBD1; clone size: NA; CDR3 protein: ASSQEPGGLRPQH
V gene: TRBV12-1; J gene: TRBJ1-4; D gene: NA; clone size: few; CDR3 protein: ASSFKGVPFVEKLF
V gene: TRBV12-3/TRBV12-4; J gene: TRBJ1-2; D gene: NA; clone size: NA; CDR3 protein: ASSLIGDGYT
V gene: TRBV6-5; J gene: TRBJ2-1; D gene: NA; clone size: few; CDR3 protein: ASSYRGLGNEQF
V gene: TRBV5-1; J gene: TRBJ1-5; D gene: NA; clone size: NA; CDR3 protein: ASSFQGGNQPQH
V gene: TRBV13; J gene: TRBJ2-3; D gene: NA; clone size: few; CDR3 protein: ASSPVGTDTQY
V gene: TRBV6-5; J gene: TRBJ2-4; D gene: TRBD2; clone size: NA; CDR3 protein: ASRSGGWAKNIQY
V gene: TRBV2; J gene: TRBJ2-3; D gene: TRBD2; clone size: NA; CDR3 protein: ASSARLAGVTYTDTQY
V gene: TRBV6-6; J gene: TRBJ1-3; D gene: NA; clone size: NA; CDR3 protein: ASRDQGGGNTIY
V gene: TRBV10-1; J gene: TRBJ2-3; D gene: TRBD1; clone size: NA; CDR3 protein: ASSEGTGGVDTQY
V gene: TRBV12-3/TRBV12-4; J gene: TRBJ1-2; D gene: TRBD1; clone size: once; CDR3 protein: ASSSTGGDGYT
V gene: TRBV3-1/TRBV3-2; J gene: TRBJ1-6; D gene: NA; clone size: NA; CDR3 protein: ASSHLNSPLH
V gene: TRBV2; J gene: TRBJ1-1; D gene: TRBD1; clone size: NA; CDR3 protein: ASSRDRGGTEAF
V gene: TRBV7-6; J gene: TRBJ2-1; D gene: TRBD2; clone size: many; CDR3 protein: ASSLGLAGTAQGDEQF
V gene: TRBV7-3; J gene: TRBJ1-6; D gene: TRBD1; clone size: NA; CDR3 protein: ASSGTGQYNSPLH
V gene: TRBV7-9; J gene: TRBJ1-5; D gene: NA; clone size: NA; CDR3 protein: ASSLGSTKPQH
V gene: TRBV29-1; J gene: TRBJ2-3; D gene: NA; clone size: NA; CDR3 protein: SVGIGGASTDTQY
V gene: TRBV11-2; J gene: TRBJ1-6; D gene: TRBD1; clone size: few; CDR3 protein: ASSRTGVDSPLH
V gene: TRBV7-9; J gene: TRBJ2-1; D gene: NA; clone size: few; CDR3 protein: ASSFTQEQF
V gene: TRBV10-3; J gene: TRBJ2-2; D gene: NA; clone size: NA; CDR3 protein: AISAVGSNTGELF
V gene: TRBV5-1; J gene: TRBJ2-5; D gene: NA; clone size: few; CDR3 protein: ASSLGGQGPRGQETQY
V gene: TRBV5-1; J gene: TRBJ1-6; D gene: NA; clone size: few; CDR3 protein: ASSLAFGQGNNSPLH
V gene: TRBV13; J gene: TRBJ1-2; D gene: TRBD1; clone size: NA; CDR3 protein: ASSSRQGAYGYT
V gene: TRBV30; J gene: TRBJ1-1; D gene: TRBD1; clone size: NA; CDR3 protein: AWSFLTGGSEAF
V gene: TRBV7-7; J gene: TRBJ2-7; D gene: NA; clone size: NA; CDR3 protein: ASSPNQGYEQY